These 5 T cell receptor beta chains originate from one sample sequenced in a study of cytomegalovirus exposure and HLA in healthy donors. The PCR ran on 60 Vbeta and 13 Jbeta primers. Sequencing used immunoSEQ multiplex PCR; TCRdb keeps in-frame clones, though not all of them. The repertoire holds roughly 150,000 clones, with 80% to 90% as singletons. The sequencing input was PBMCs. These receptors were obtained from a woman younger than 35 in good health and CMV-seronegative.

V usage is TRBV6-6 and J usage is TRBJ1-1; D unresolved. The germline gives CDR1 MNHNY, CDR2 SVGAGI (reference sequence). Trimming left V 5 bases short and J 10 bases short, with 14 bases between. This CDR3 comprises 12 residues. The CDR3 loop reads CASSLPGVSAFF. The CDR3, as DNA: TGTGCCAGCAGTCTGCCCGGGGTTTCAGCTTTCTTT.

The gene calls are TRBV7-6 and TRBJ2-5, with D perhaps matching TRBD2 (6 bases). In germline, CDR1 is SGHVS, CDR2 FNYEAQ. Trimming pared 5 bases from V and 5 bases from J, leaving 15 bases between. This CDR3 contains 14 residues. The CDR3: CASSRGGTGETQYF. For the CDR3, the DNA is TGTGCCAGCAGCAGGGGCGGGACCGGGGAGACCCAGTACTTC.

V usage is TRBV23-1 and J usage is TRBJ2-3; tentatively, D is TRBD1 (6 bases). TRBV23-1 has ORF status, its function being uncertain. The V end lost 7 bases, the J end lost 0 bases, and 14 bases lay between the germline ends. This CDR3 has 15 amino acids. This CDR3 reads CASTIPGHSTDTQYF. CDR3 nucleotides: TGCGCCAGCACTATTCCGGGACATAGCACAGATACGCAGTATTTT.

This chain joins TRBV7-2 and TRBJ1-5, with a weak D call TRBD1 (6 bases). The CDR3 has 15 residues. In germline, CDR1 is SGHTA, CDR2 FQGNSA. The ends were cut back, 3 bases at V and 0 bases at J, with 9 bases in the middle. CDR3 amino acids: CASSLGGRSNQPQHF. Here the CDR3 DNA reads TGTGCCAGCAGCTTGGGGGGGCGTAGCAATCAGCCCCAGCATTTT.

This rearrangement joins TRBV30 to TRBJ1-2; D ambiguous. CDR3 size: 14 residues. The ends were cut back, 0 bases at V and 6 bases at J, with 14 bases in the middle. The V gene's germline CDR1 is GTSNPN and CDR2 SVGIG (reference sequence). The CDR3 here is CAWSVSQRLDGYTF. CDR3 sequence (DNA): TGTGCCTGGAGTGTATCGCAGCGCCTCGATGGCTACACCTTC. Combining the CDR3 with reference TRBV30 and TRBJ1-2 gives the whole variable domain SQTIHQWPATLVQPVGSPLSLECTVEGTSNPNLYWYRQAAGRGLQLLFYSVGIGQISSEVPQNLSASRPQDRQFILSSKKLLLSDSGFYLCAWSVSQRLDGYTFGSGTRLTVV.